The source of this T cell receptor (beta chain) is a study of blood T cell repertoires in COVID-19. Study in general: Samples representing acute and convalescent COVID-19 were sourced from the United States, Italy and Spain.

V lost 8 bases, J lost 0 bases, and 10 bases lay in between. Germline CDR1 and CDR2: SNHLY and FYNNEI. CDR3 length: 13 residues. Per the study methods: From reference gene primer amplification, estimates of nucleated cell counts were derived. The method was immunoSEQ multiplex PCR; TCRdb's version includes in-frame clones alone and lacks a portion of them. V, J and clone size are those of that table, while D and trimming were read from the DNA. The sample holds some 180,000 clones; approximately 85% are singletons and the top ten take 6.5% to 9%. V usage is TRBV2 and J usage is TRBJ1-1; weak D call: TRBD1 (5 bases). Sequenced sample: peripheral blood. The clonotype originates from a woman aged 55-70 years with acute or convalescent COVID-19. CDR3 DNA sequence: TGTGCCAGCGCGACAGATATGAACACTGAAGCTTTCTTT. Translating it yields CASATDMNTEAFF.